The clone carrying this TCR beta chain was counted between two and nine times. Assay: immunoSEQ multiplex PCR; the TCRdb copy retains only in-frame clones and omits some. This table holds 77,000 or so clones, roughly 92% found once. These data originate in a study of technical replicates of blood from four donors. Trimming removed 7 bases from V and 5 bases from J; junction bases left unmatched: 10. This CDR3 has 15 amino acids. CDR1 and CDR2 (germline): SNHLY, FYNNEI. What was sequenced was T cells isolated from PBMCs. The TCR sequence derives from a human donor in good health. This sequence joins TRBV2 and TRBJ1-2; TRBD1 agrees at 10 bases. The CDR3 is CASIDPGQGRYGYTF. The CDR3 DNA reads as TGTGCCAGCATAGATCCGGGACAGGGGCGGTATGGCTACACCTTC.